This TCR beta chain was identified during a study of response to subunit inactivated influenza vaccine (dated by TCRdb to 2016 to 2019). With respect to the entire study: To follow how T cells responded to a trivalent subunit inactivated influenza vaccine, the researchers relied on deep quantitative profiling of the T cell receptor repertoire. Findings and caveats that apply to the study as a whole: According to the authors, only a limited number of new T cells may be recruited by each seasonal influenza vaccination.

In the germline V gene, CDR1 corresponds to KGHSH and CDR2 to LQKENI. Counted from cysteine to phenylalanine, this CDR3 has 13 amino acids. Left in the record is the CDR3 DNA by itself, 39 bases read in frame from the first base. The trim is 3 bases for V and 8 bases for J, with a gap of 10 bases between the germline ends. Library preparation employed RT-PCR. For sequencing, an Illumina HiSeq 2500 was employed. The public sequencing data were trimmed at Q25 with fastp and processed into clonotypes with MiXCR by TCRdb, which kept only in-frame beta chains. A single entry per CDR3 protein holds the most common genes and DNA from its merged rows. This sample comprises a few hundred thousand distinct CDR3 sequences, approximately 15% of them detected only once. Of the sample, roughly 10% falls within the top ten clones. This clonotype was detected only a few times. This clone's antigen is unknown. Base qualities were left out, and no much larger clone turns up one base away.

The sample here was PBMCs from blood, taken roughly 12 days after vaccination. This TCR derives from a man aged 45 to 65 who received an inactivated influenza vaccine. Donor details come from another sample of the same person, matched by shared clones. The chain is assembled from TRBV18 and TRBJ1-4, with the identity of the D gene unclear. The CDR3 corresponds to CASSPGIREKLFF. The DNA sequence follows: TGTGCCAGCTCACCGGGGATTCGAGAAAAACTGTTTTTT. The reference TRBV18 and TRBJ1-4 proteins fill in what lies around the CDR3, so the full variable domain reads NAGVMQNPRHLVRRRGQEARLRCSPMKGHSHVYWYRQLPEEGLKFMVYLQKENIIDESGMPKERFSAEFPKEGPSILRIQQVVRGDSAAYFCASSPGIREKLFFGSGTQLSVL.